This T cell receptor (beta chain) was sequenced in a study of CD8+ T cells in alopecia areata. Study-level background: Among treated patients, oral tofacitinib was administered at 5 to 10 mg twice daily.

The treatment here: oral pan-JAK inhibitor, 5-10 mg twice daily. cDNA serving as the sequencing template came from extracted, reverse transcribed RNA. Profiled with immunoSEQ multiplex PCR; TCRdb holds only in-frame clones, not every one. The table lists 200,000 to 250,000 clones, approximately 45% of them singletons, with 2% to 3% in the top ten. Trimming took off 0 bases at V and 1 base at J, with 7 bases between the two ends. The CDR3 totals 14 residues. Germline assignment: CDR1 SGDLS and CDR2 YYNGEE. Concerning this clone: Its specificity is unknown. Other DNA variants within this sample encode the same CDR3.

Findings and caveats of the study: Many expanded lesional clones remained in scalp and blood on tofacitinib. Whereas mice showed it more clearly, TCR sharing across patients was murkier, possibly because of HLA. Within the top 100, expanded CD8+ clones significantly decreased with tofacitinib, as did scalp clonality.

V is TRBV9 and J is TRBJ2-5; D is ambiguous. The sequence was obtained from a human donor with alopecia areata. This material consisted of CD4+ T cells sorted from blood, taken around week 36, from a patient treated with tofacitinib. Here the CDR3 reads CASSVGNSQETQYF. Written as DNA, the CDR3 is TGTGCCAGCAGCGTAGGGAACAGCCAAGAGACCCAGTACTTC.